This T cell receptor (beta chain) was recorded in a study of blood T cell repertoires in COVID-19. About the study: Nucleic acid was either cDNA or gDNA, and it came from T cells, B-cell-depleted T cells, or PBMCs.

J gave up 4 bases and V 4 bases, and 5 bases lay outside the gene matches. From germline, CDR1 is SEHNR and CDR2 FQNEAQ (reference sequence). The length of the CDR3 is 14 residues. Authors' processing steps: Reference gene primer amplification yielded estimated nucleated cell counts. Sequenced by immunoSEQ multiplex PCR; TCRdb stores in-frame clones only, minus some. Clone size and V and J calls were adopted from that table, with D and trimming inferred from the DNA. The table records roughly 400,000 clones, around 90% of them present only once. Self-reported history from a screening survey and questionnaire set each donor's cohort.

The sequence came from a woman in her 40s with acute COVID-19. The V call is TRBV7-9, the J call TRBJ1-2; 8 bases line up with TRBD1. Input material: PBMCs or T cells enriched from blood (not recorded which). The CDR3 spells CASSSKTGAYGYTF. The DNA for the CDR3 is TGTGCCAGCAGCTCAAAGACAGGGGCCTATGGCTACACCTTC. The variable domain in full, with the rest retrieved from reference TRBV7-9 and TRBJ1-2, is DTGVSQNPRHKITKRGQNVTFRCDPISEHNRLYWYRQTLGQGPEFLTYFQNEAQLEKSRLLSDRFSAERPKGSFSTLEIQRTEQGDSAMYLCASSSKTGAYGYTFGSGTRLTVV.